This section outlines one T cell receptor (beta chain) sequence together with its context. The data stem from a study of blood T cell repertoires in COVID-19. Study-wide context: Acute-phase and convalescent COVID-19 samples originated in the United States, Italy and Spain. Sources were T cells, B-cell-depleted T cells, or PBMCs; the material itself was cDNA or gDNA.

Original methodology: Nucleated cell number was recorded as an estimate derived from reference gene primer amplification. Data came from immunoSEQ multiplex PCR; TCRdb stores just in-frame clones and leaves some out. That table furnishes V, J and clone size, whereas the DNA furnished D and trimming. The repertoire has about 97,000 clones, about 90% of them found once; the top ten carry around 2%. Germline CDR1 and CDR2: SGHNT and YYREEE (reference sequence). After removal of 1 base from V and 5 bases from J, the junction contained 6 bases not matched to a gene. The CDR3 spans 14 residues. The chain uses TRBV5-4 and TRBJ2-7; 7 nucleotides match TRBD1. This TCR was sampled from a man between 50 and 59 years old with active COVID-19. The sequencing input was peripheral blood. The CDR3 DNA follows: TGTGCCAGCAGCTTGCAGGGGGAAGGTGACGAGCAGTACTTC. It specifies CASSLQGEGDEQYF. Based on the CDR3 plus reference TRBV5-4 and TRBJ2-7, the full variable domain is ETGVTQSPTHLIKTRGQQVTLRCSSQSGHNTVSWYQQALGQGPQFIFQYYREEENGRGNFPPRFSGLQFPNYSSELNVNALELDDSALYLCASSLQGEGDEQYFGPGTRLTVT.